The sample holds one count of the clone carrying this T cell receptor (beta chain). Its specificity is unknown. The data were obtained in a study of post-analysis software for immune sequencing data. The study, taken as a whole, reports: Relative to controls, patients had a handful of TRBV segments at higher frequency, with TRBV5-6, TRBV5-1 and TRBV20-1 among these.

Each TCR beta cDNA library carried unique molecular identifiers. MiXCR was run by TCRdb on the PCR reads, yielding one entry per CDR3 protein. The sample gives hundreds of thousands of distinct CDR3 sequences, about 53% of which show up once; about 4.5% is in the top ten. The germline V and J ends were trimmed by 8 bases and 10 bases, with 21 bases remaining between them. The CDR3 is 13 amino acids. The germline gives CDR1 DFQATT, CDR2 SNEGSKA (reference sequence). Sequenced: blood. The receptor comes from a girl between 5 and 17 years old with multiple sclerosis. J is TRBJ2-1 and V is TRBV20-1, with D possibly matching TRBD1 (6 bases). Here the CDR3 reads CSRDKRPSGEQFF. CDR3 bases: TGCAGTCGGGACAAACGACCGTCGGGGGAGCAGTTCTTC.